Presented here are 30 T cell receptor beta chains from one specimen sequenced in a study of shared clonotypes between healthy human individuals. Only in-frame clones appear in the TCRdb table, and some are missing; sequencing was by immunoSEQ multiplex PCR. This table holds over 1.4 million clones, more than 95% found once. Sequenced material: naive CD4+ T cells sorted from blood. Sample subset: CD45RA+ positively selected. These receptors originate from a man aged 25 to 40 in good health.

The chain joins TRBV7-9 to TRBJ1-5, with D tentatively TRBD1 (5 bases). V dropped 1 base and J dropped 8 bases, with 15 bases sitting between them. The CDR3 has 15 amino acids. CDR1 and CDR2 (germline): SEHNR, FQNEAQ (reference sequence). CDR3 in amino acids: CASSLGRGVTEPQHF. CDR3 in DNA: TGTGCCAGCAGCTTAGGAAGAGGGGTTACGGAGCCCCAGCATTTT. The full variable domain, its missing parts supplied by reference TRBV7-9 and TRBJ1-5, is DTGVSQNPRHKITKRGQNVTFRCDPISEHNRLYWYRQTLGQGPEFLTYFQNEAQLEKSRLLSDRFSAERPKGSFSTLEIQRTEQGDSAMYLCASSLGRGVTEPQHFGDGTRLSIL.

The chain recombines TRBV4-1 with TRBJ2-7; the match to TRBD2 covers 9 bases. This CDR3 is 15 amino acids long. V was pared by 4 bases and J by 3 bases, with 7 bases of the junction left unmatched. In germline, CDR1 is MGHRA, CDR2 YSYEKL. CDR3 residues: CASSPSLAGSYEQYF. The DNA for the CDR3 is TGCGCCAGCAGCCCTTCGCTAGCGGGGAGCTACGAGCAGTACTTC.

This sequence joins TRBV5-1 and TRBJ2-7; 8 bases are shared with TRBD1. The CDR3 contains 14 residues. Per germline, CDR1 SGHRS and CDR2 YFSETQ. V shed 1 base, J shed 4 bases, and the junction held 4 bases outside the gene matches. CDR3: CASSLSGGQYEQYF. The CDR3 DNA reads TGCGCCAGCAGCTTGTCAGGGGGCCAATACGAGCAGTACTTC.

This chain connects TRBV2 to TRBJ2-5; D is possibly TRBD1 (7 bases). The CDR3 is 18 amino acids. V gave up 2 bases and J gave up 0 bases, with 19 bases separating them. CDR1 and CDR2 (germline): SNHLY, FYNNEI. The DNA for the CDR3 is TGTGCCAGCAGTGAACCCGTCGCGGTCAGGGGGGACCAAGAGACCCAGTACTTC. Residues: CASSEPVAVRGDQETQYF.

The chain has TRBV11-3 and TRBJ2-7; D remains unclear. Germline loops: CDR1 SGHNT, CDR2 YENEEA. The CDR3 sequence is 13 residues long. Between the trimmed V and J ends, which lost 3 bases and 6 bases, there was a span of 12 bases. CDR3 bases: TGTGCCAGCAGCTTCAGCTTGTTGTCCGAGCAGTACTTC. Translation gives CASSFSLLSEQYF.

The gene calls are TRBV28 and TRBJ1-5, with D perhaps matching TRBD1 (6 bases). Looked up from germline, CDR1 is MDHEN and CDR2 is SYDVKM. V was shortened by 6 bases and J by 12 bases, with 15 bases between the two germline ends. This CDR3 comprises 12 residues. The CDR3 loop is CASSPRGRLQHF. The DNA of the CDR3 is TGTGCCAGCAGCCCCCGGGGGCGGCTCCAGCATTTT.

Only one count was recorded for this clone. The CDR3 here is CASSSGWTSGTNEQFF. CDR3 nucleotides: TGCGCCAGCAGCTCTGGGTGGACTAGCGGGACAAATGAGCAGTTCTTC. The rearrangement uses TRBV4-3 and TRBJ2-1, with 12 bases identical to TRBD2. The CDR3 loop spans 16 amino acids. CDR1 is LGHNA, CDR2 YSLEER, per germline. The trim removed 5 bases at V and 7 bases at J, leaving 9 bases unmatched.

As DNA, the CDR3 is TGTGCCAGCAGGAAAGAAGGACTAGCGGGAGGAGATACGCAGTATTTT. This codes for CASRKEGLAGGDTQYF. The rearrangement uses TRBV2 and TRBJ2-3, with 14 bases aligning to TRBD2. Germline V gives CDR1 SNHLY, CDR2 FYNNEI. This CDR3 is 16 amino acids long. With V trimmed by 6 bases and J by 5 bases, 7 bases remained unmatched.

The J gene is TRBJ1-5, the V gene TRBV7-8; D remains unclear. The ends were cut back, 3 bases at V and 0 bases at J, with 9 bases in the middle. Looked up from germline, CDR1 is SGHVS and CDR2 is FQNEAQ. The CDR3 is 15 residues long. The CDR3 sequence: CASSLASHSNQPQHF. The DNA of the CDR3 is TGTGCCAGCAGCTTGGCGTCCCATAGCAATCAGCCCCAGCATTTT.

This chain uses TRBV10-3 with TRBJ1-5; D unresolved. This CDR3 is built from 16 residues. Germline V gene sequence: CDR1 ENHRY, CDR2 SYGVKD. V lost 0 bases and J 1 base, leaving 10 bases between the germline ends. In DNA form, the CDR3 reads TGTGCCATCAGTGAGTCAGGAGGGCCCAGCAATCAGCCCCAGCATTTT. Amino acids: CAISESGGPSNQPQHF.

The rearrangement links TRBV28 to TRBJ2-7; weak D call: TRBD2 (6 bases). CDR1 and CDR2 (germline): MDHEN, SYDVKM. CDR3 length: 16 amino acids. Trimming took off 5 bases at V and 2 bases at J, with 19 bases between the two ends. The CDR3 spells CASSPLTWGDAYEQYF. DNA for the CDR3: TGTGCCAGCAGTCCCCTTACGTGGGGGGACGCCTACGAGCAGTACTTC. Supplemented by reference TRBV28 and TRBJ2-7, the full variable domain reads DVKVTQSSRYLVKRTGEKVFLECVQDMDHENMFWYRQDPGLGLRLIYFSYDVKMKEKGDIPEGYSVSREKKERFSLILESASTNQTSMYLCASSPLTWGDAYEQYFGPGTRLTVT.

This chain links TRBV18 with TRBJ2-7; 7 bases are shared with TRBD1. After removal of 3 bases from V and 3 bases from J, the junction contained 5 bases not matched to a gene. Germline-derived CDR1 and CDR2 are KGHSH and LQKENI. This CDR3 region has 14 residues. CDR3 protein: CASSPDRALYEQYF. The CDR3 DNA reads TGTGCCAGCTCACCCGACAGGGCCCTCTACGAGCAGTACTTC.

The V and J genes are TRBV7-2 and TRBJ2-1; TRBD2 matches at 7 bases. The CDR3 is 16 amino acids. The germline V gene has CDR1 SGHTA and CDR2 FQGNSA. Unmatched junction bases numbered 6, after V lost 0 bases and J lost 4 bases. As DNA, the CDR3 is TGTGCCAGCAGCTTAGCCCGACTAGCAGGGTACAATGAGCAGTTCTTC. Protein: CASSLARLAGYNEQFF.

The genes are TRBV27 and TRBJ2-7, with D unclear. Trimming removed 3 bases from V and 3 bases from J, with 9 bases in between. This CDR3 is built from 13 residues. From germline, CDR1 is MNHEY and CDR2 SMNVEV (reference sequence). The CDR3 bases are TGTGCCAGCAGTTTGAACCCATTCTACGAGCAGTACTTC. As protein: CASSLNPFYEQYF.

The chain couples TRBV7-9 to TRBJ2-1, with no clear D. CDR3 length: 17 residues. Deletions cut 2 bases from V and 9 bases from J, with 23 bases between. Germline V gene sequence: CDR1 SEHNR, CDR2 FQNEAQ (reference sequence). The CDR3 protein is CASSLLTPVEVPGEQFF. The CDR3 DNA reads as TGTGCCAGCAGCTTATTGACTCCTGTTGAAGTCCCCGGTGAGCAGTTCTTC.

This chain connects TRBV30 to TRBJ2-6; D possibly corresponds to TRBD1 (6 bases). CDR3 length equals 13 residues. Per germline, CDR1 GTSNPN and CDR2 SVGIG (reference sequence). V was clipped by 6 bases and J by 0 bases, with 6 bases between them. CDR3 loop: CACRGSGANVLTF. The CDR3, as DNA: TGTGCCTGCAGGGGCTCTGGGGCCAACGTCCTGACTTTC. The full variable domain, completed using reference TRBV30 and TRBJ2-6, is SQTIHQWPATLVQPVGSPLSLECTVEGTSNPNLYWYRQAAGRGLQLLFYSVGIGQISSEVPQNLSASRPQDRQFILSSKKLLLSDSGFYLCACRGSGANVLTFGAGSRLTVL.

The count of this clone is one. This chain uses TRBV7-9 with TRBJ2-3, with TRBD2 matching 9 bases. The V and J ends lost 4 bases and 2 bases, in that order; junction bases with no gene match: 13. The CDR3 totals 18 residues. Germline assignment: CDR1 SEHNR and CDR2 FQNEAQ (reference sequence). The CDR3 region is CASSSPGTSRSITDTQYF. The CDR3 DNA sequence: TGTGCCAGCAGCTCGCCCGGGACTAGCCGATCTATCACAGATACGCAGTATTTT.

CDR3 bases: TGTGCCAGCAGCGAATGGGAGCTAGCGGGAGGAGATACGCAGTATTTT. Amino acid sequence: CASSEWELAGGDTQYF. The chain links TRBV7-9 to TRBJ2-3, with 11 bases aligning to TRBD2. The length of the CDR3 is 16 residues. Germline CDR1 is SEHNR and CDR2 is FQNEAQ (reference sequence). After removal of 5 bases from V and 5 bases from J, the junction contained 9 bases not matched to a gene. Based on the CDR3 plus reference TRBV7-9 and TRBJ2-3, the full variable domain is DTGVSQNPRHKITKRGQNVTFRCDPISEHNRLYWYRQTLGQGPEFLTYFQNEAQLEKSRLLSDRFSAERPKGSFSTLEIQRTEQGDSAMYLCASSEWELAGGDTQYFGPGTRLTVL.

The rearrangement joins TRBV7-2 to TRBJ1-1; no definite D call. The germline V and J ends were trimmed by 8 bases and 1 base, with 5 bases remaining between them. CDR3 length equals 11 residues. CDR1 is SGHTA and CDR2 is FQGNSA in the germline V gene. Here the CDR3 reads CASARNTEAFF. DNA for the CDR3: TGTGCCAGCGCCAGGAACACTGAAGCTTTCTTT.

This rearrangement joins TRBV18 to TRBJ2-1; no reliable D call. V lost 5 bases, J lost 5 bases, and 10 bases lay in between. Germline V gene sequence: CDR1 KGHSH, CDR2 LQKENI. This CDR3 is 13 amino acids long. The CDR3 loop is CASSLWTDNEQFF. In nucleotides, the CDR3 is TGTGCCAGCTCATTATGGACGGACAATGAGCAGTTCTTC.

Written as DNA, the CDR3 is TGTGCCAGCATGGTCTCCTCCTACGAGCAGTACTTC. Protein sequence: CASMVSSYEQYF. The V call is TRBV6-1, the J call TRBJ2-7, with D unclear. Trimming removed 7 bases at V and 0 bases at J, with 7 bases between. In germline, CDR1 is MNHNS, CDR2 SASEGT. This CDR3 region has 12 residues.

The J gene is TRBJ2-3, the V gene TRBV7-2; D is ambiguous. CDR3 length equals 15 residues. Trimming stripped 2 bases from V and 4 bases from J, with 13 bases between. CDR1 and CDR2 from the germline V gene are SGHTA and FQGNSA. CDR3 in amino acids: CASSLIPGVSDTQYF. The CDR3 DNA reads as TGTGCCAGCAGCTTAATTCCGGGCGTATCAGATACGCAGTATTTT.

As DNA, the CDR3 is TGCGCCAGCAGCCAAGCTAGATCCCTAGCGGGAGGAACAGATACGCAGTATTTT. This gives the protein CASSQARSLAGGTDTQYF. V and J are TRBV4-1 and TRBJ2-3; 11 bases match TRBD2. This CDR3 has 18 residues. V shed 1 base and J 3 bases; nucleotides not matched to a gene: 9. The germline V gene has CDR1 MGHRA and CDR2 YSYEKL.

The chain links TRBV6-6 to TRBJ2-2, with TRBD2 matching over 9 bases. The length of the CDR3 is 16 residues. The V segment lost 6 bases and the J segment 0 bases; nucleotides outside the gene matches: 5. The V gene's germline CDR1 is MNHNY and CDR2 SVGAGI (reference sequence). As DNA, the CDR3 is TGTGCCAGCAGAGTAGCGGGGGCGGCGAACACCGGGGAGCTGTTTTTT. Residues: CASRVAGAANTGELFF.

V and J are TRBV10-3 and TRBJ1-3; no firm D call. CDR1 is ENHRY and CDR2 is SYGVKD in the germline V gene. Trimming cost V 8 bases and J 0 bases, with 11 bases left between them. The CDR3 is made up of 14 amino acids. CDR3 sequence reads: CAIGGSLSGNTIYF. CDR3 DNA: TGTGCCATCGGCGGCTCGCTCTCTGGAAACACCATATATTTT.

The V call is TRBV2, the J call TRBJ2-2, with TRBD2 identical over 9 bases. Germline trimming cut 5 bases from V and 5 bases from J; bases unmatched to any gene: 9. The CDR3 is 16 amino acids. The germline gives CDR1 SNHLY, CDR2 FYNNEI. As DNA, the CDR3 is TGTGCCAGCAGTAACCTAGCGGGACCCCCAACCGGGGAGCTGTTTTTT. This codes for CASSNLAGPPTGELFF. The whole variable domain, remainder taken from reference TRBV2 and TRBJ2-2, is EPEVTQTPSHQVTQMGQEVILRCVPISNHLYFYWYRQILGQKVEFLVSFYNNEISEKSEIFDDQFSVERPDGSNFTLKIRSTKLEDSAMYFCASSNLAGPPTGELFFGEGSRLTVL.

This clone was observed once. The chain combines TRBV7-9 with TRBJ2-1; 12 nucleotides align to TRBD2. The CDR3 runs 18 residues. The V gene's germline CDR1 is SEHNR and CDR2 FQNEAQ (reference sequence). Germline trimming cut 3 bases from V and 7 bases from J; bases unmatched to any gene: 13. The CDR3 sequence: CASSFPPFGLAGWNEQFF. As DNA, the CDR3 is TGTGCCAGCAGCTTCCCCCCCTTCGGACTAGCGGGGTGGAATGAGCAGTTCTTC.

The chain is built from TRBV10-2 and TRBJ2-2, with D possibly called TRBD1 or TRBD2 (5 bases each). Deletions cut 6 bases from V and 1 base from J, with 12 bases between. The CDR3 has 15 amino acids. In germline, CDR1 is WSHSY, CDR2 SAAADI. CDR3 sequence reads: CASRGPALNTGELFF. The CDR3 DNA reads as TGCGCCAGCAGGGGACCGGCGCTGAACACCGGGGAGCTGTTTTTT.

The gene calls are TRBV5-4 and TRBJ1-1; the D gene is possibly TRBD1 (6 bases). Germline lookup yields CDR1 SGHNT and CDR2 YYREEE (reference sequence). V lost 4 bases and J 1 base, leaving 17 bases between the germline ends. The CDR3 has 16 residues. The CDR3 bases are TGTGCCAGCAGCCCGACCTACAGGGACCCGAACACTGAAGCTTTCTTT. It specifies CASSPTYRDPNTEAFF.

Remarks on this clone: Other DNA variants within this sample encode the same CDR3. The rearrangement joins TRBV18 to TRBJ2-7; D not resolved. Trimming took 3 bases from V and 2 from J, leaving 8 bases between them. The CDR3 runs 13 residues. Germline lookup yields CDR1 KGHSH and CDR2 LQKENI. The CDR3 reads CASSPSGTYEQYF. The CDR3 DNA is TGTGCCAGCTCACCGTCAGGAACCTACGAGCAGTACTTC.